The following is a T cell receptor (beta chain) sequence with its context. This sample is drawn from a study of blood T cell repertoires in COVID-19. Methods used by the authors: Amplification with reference gene primers provided the estimates of nucleated cell counts. Only in-frame clones appear in the TCRdb table, and some are missing; sequencing was by immunoSEQ multiplex PCR. The V and J calls and clone size are taken from that table; D and trimming were inferred from the DNA. The sample includes around 110,000 clones, about 83% of them seen just once. The trim removed 3 bases at V and 7 bases at J, leaving 3 bases unmatched. The CDR3 covers 13 residues.

Sample: PBMCs or T cells enriched from blood (not recorded which). The chain recombines TRBV12-3 or TRBV12-4 with TRBJ1-5; 7 bases are a match to TRBD1. This clonotype was obtained from a woman aged 25 to 39 who had recovered from COVID-19. The CDR3 loop reads CASSLGQFQPQHF. CDR3 DNA: TGTGCCAGCAGTTTGGGACAGTTCCAGCCCCAGCATTTT.